A single sample is the source of the 15 T cell receptor beta chains below, sequenced in a study of T cell repertoires in cytomegalovirus infection. TCRdb independently ran MiXCR on the reads; one entry per CDR3 protein. The sample holds about 230,000 distinct CDR3 sequences, about 23% seen once. Source material: CD8+ T cells from PBMCs. Receptor source: a human donor in good health (CMV status not recorded). Some clones in this sample may be carry-over from other donors' samples.

There are a few counts of this clonotype. This sequence joins TRBV20-1 and TRBJ2-1; possible D gene TRBD1, 5 bases. Trimming shortened V by 7 bases and J by 0 bases, and 7 bases separated the two germline ends. The germline gives CDR1 DFQATT, CDR2 SNEGSKA (reference sequence). The CDR3 has 12 residues. The CDR3 DNA sequence: TGCAGTGTTGACAGCTCCTACAATGAGCAGTTCTTC. Amino acid sequence: CSVDSSYNEQFF.

This rearrangement joins TRBV12-5 to TRBJ1-2, with no clear D. Trimming took off 0 bases at V and 8 bases at J, with 10 bases between the two ends. The CDR3 has 13 residues. Germline CDR1 LGHNT, CDR2 FRNRAP. CDR3 protein: CASGLVRSEGYTF. In DNA, the CDR3 is TGTGCTAGTGGTTTGGTACGGTCGGAGGGCTACACCTTC.

This clonotype was found many times. The chain couples TRBV7-9 to TRBJ2-5, with 7 nucleotides matching TRBD2. V gave up 3 bases and J gave up 5 bases; unmatched junction bases: 6. The CDR3 runs 14 residues. The germline V gene has CDR1 SEHNR and CDR2 FQNEAQ (reference sequence). Here the CDR3 reads CASSFNGGSETQYF. For the CDR3, the DNA is TGTGCCAGCAGCTTCAACGGGGGGTCCGAGACCCAGTACTTC.

This sequence joins TRBV20-1 and TRBJ1-2, with D uncertain. Per germline, CDR1 DFQATT and CDR2 SNEGSKA (reference sequence). V was cut by 4 bases and J by 2 bases, with 11 bases left in between. The CDR3 contains 13 residues. The CDR3 bases are TGCAGTGCTACGCAGGATTTCAACTATGGCTACACCTTC. It encodes CSATQDFNYGYTF.

The sample holds a few counts of this clonotype. The gene calls are TRBV6-1 and TRBJ1-5, with 8 bases identical to TRBD1. CDR1 and CDR2 from the germline V gene are MNHNS and SASEGT. This CDR3 region has 16 residues. The V and J ends lost 7 bases and 0 bases, in that order; junction bases with no gene match: 8. The CDR3 DNA is TGTGCCAGCACAGGGGGCGGGGGATATAGCAATCAGCCCCAGCATTTT. Residues: CASTGGGGYSNQPQHF.

Notes on this clonotype: A clone one base away is much larger, so this may be a read error. This chain connects TRBV7-2 to TRBJ1-6; D is undetermined. Germline CDR1 SGHTA, CDR2 FQGNSA. The CDR3 spans 11 residues. V lost 5 bases and J lost 11, with 7 bases in between. The CDR3 nucleotides read TGTGCCAGCAGCCTAAGGACACCCCTCCACTTT. This codes for CASSLRTPLHF.

This clonotype was picked up many times. CDR3 bases: TGTGCCAGCAGGGGGGTGGAGGACCCCTCCTACGAGCAGTACTTC. Encoded protein: CASRGVEDPSYEQYF. This sequence joins TRBV12-3 or TRBV12-4 and TRBJ2-7; D possibly matches TRBD1 or TRBD2 (5 bases each). The V and J ends lost 6 bases and 0 bases respectively, with 15 bases between them. This CDR3 is built from 15 residues.

This clonotype was seen more than once but under ten times. The chain recombines TRBV7-2 with TRBJ2-1, with D tentatively TRBD2 (7 bases). The CDR3 has 17 amino acids. The germline V gene encodes CDR1 SGHTA and CDR2 FQGNSA. Trimming cost V 1 base and J 8 bases, with 21 bases left between them. CDR3 in amino acids: CASSLGGPWRGGDEQFF. The CDR3 nucleotides read TGTGCCAGCAGCTTAGGGGGGCCTTGGAGGGGGGGGGATGAGCAGTTCTTC.

This clonotype was recorded at least ten times. CDR3 nucleotides: TGTGCCAGCAGTGATGTGGTTCGGGACCCACACGCAGAGCAGTTCTTC. Translated, it gives CASSDVVRDPHAEQFF. The rearrangement joins TRBV25-1 to TRBJ2-1; D possibly matches TRBD1 or TRBD2 (5 bases each). The CDR3 totals 16 residues. Germline CDR1 MGHDK, CDR2 SYGVNS. V shed 3 bases and J shed 10 bases, with 22 bases lying between them.

This clonotype is deemed medium-sized. This rearrangement joins TRBV7-9 to TRBJ2-7, with 11 bases lining up with TRBD1. Germline trimming cut 5 bases from V and 0 bases from J; bases unmatched to any gene: 3. CDR1 SEHNR and CDR2 FQNEAQ come from the germline V gene (reference sequence). This CDR3 has 15 residues. The CDR3 DNA sequence: TGTGCCAGCAGCCCAGGGACAGGGGGCTCCTACGAGCAGTACTTC. Protein product: CASSPGTGGSYEQYF.

Only one count was recorded for this clonotype. The rearrangement joins TRBV19 to TRBJ1-1; the D gene is possibly TRBD1 (5 bases). Germline loops: CDR1 LNHDA, CDR2 SQIVND (reference sequence). CDR3 length: 14 residues. Trimming stripped 7 bases from V and 3 bases from J, with 15 bases between. CDR3 coding DNA: TGTGCCAGTACCCCTTGGGGCGAGGACACTGAAGCTTTCTTT. This translates into CASTPWGEDTEAFF.

The V call is TRBV12-3 or TRBV12-4, the J call TRBJ1-5, with 9 nucleotides matching TRBD1. The junction had 6 bases not matched to a gene; V was cut back by 6 bases and J by 3 bases. CDR3 length: 15 residues. Written as DNA, the CDR3 is TGTGCCAGCAGCGGGGACAGGGAGGTCAATCAGCCCCAGCATTTT. It translates to CASSGDREVNQPQHF.

CDR3 nucleotides: TGTGCCAGCAGCTGGGGCAGATATTACACTGAAGCTTTCTTT. The encoded protein is CASSWGRYYTEAFF. The V and J genes are TRBV11-3 and TRBJ1-1, with a possible D match to TRBD1 (5 bases). Germline V gene lookup returns CDR1 SGHNT and CDR2 YENEEA. The CDR3 is 14 residues long. The V end was cut by 4 bases, the J end by 3 bases, with 12 bases between.

This clonotype was detected ten times or more. This chain links TRBV11-2 with TRBJ2-3; no reliable D call. The V and J ends lost 9 bases and 2 bases respectively, with 12 bases between them. The germline CDR1 and CDR2 sequences are SGHAT and FQNNGV. The CDR3 is 13 residues long. CDR3: CASGASLTDTQYF. In DNA, the CDR3 is TGTGCCAGTGGAGCAAGCCTCACAGATACGCAGTATTTT.

In this sample, this clonotype turned up many times. This chain joins TRBV12-3 or TRBV12-4 and TRBJ2-3, with TRBD2 identical over 9 bases. This CDR3 is 18 amino acids long. V dropped 6 bases and J dropped 0; count of bases not matched to a gene: 13. The CDR3 sequence: CASSLVVAGETSTDTQYF. The CDR3 DNA sequence: TGTGCCAGCAGCCTCGTGGTAGCGGGGGAAACTAGCACAGATACGCAGTATTTT.